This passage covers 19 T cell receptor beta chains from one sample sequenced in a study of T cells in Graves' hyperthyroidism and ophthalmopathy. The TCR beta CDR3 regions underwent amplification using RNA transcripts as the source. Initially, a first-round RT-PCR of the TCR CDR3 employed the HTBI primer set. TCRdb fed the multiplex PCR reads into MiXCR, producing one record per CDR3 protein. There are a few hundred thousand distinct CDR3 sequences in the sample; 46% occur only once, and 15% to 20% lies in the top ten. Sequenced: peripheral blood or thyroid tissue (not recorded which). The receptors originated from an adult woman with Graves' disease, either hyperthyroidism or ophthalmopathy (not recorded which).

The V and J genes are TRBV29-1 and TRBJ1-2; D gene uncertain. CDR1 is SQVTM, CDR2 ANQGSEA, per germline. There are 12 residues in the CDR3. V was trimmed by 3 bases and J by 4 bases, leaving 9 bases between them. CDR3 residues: CSVDRSLYGYTF. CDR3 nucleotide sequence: TGCAGCGTTGACCGGAGCCTCTATGGCTACACCTTC. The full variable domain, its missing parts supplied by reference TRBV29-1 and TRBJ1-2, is SAVISQKPSRDICQRGTSLTIQCQVDSQVTMMFWYRQQPGQSLTLIATANQGSEATYESGFVIDKFPISRPNLTFSTLTVSNMSPEDSSIYLCSVDRSLYGYTFGSGTRLTVV.

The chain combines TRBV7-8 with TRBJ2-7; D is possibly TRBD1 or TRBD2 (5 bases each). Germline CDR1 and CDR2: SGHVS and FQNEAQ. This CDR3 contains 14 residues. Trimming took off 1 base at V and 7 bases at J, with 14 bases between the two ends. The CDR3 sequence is CASSLVGTFEEQYF. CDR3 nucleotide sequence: TGTGCCAGCAGCTTAGTTGGGACCTTCGAAGAGCAGTACTTC.

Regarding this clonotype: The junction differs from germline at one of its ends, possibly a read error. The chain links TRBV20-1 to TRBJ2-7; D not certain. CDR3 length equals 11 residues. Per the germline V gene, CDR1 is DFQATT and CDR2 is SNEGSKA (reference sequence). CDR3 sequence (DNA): TGCAGTGCTAGAGTCGGCCTAGTGGAGTTCTTC. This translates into CSARVGLVEFF.

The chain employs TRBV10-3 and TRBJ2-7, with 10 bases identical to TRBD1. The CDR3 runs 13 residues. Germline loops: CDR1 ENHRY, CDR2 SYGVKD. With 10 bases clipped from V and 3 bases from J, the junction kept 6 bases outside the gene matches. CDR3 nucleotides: TGTGCCAGTACCGGGACAGGGGACTACGAGCAGTACTTC. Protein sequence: CASTGTGDYEQYF.

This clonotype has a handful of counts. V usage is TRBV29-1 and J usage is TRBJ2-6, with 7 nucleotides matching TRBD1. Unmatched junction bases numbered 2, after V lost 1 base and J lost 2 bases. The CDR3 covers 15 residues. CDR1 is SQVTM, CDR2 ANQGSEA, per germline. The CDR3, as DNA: TGCAGCGTTGAAGGGGACAGTACTGGGGCCAACGTCCTGACTTTC. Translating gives CSVEGDSTGANVLTF. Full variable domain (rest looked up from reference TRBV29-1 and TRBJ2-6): SAVISQKPSRDICQRGTSLTIQCQVDSQVTMMFWYRQQPGQSLTLIATANQGSEATYESGFVIDKFPISRPNLTFSTLTVSNMSPEDSSIYLCSVEGDSTGANVLTFGAGSRLTVL.

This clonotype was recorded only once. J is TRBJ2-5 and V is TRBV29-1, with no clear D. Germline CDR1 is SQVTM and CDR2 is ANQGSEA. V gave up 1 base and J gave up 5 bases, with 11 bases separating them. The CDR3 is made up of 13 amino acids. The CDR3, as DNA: TGCAGCGTTGAAGTGGGCCAGTTTGAGACCCAGTACTTC. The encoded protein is CSVEVGQFETQYF.

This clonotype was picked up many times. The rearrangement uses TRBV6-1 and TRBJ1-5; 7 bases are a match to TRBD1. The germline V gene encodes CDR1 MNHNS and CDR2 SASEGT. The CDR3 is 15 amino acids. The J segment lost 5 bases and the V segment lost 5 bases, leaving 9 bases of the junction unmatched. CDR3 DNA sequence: TGTGCCAGCAGTACAAATACAGGGGACTATCAGCCCCAGCATTTT. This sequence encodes CASSTNTGDYQPQHF.

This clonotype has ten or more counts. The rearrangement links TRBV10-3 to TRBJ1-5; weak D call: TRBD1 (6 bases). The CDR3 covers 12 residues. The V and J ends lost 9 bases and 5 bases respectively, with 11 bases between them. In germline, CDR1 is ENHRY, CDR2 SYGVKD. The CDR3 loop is CAIGGVDQPQHF. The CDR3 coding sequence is TGTGCCATAGGGGGAGTAGATCAGCCCCAGCATTTT.

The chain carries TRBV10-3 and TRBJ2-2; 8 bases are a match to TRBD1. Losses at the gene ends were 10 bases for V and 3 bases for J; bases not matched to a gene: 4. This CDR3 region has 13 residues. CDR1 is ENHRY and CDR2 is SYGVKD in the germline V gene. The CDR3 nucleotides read TGTGCCACTCAGGGGGCGTACACCGGGGAGCTGTTTTTT. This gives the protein CATQGAYTGELFF.

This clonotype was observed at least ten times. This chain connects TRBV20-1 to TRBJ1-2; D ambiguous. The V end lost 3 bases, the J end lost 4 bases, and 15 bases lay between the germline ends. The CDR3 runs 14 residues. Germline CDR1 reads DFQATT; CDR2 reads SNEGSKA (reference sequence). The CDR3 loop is CSASAGRVTYGYTF. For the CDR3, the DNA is TGCAGTGCTAGTGCTGGGAGGGTGACCTATGGCTACACCTTC.

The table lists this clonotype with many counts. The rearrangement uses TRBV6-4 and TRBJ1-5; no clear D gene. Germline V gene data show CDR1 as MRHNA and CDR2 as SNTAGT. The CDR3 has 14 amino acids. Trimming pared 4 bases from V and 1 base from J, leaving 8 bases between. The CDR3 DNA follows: TGTGCCAGCAGTGCTGAAGCCAGCAATCAGCCCCAGCATTTT. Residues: CASSAEASNQPQHF.

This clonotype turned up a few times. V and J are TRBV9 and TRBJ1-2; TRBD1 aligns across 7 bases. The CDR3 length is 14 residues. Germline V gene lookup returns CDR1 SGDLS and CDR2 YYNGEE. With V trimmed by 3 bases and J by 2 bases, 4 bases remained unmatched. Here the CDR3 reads CASSALQGNYGYTF. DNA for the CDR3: TGTGCCAGCAGCGCTCTACAGGGGAACTATGGCTACACCTTC.

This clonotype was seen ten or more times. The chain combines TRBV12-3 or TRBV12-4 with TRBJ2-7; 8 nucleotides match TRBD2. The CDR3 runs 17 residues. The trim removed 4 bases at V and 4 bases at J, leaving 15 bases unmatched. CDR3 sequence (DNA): TGTGCCAGCAGTTCTACTCCCGAGACTAGCGACGAATACGAGCAGTACTTC. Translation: CASSSTPETSDEYEQYF.

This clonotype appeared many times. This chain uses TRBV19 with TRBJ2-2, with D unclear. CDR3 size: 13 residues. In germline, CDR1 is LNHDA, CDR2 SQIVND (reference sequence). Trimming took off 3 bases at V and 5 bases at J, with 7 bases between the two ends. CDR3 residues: CASSMKQTGELFF. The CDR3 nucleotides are TGTGCCAGTAGTATGAAACAGACCGGGGAGCTGTTTTTT.

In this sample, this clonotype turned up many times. CDR3 DNA: TGTGCCATCACCGACAGCTTTAGCGGCTACACCTTC. Amino acid sequence: CAITDSFSGYTF. This chain links TRBV10-3 with TRBJ1-2, with D possibly being TRBD1 (5 bases). V was pared by 7 bases and J by 8 bases, with 14 bases between. CDR1 and CDR2 (germline): ENHRY, SYGVKD. The CDR3 length is 12 residues.

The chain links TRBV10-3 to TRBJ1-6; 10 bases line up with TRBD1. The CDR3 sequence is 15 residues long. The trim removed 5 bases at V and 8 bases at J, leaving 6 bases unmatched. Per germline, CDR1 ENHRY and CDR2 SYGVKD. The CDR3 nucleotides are TGTGCCATCAGTTCGGGACAGGGGAATCATTCACCCCTCCACTTT. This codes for CAISSGQGNHSPLHF.

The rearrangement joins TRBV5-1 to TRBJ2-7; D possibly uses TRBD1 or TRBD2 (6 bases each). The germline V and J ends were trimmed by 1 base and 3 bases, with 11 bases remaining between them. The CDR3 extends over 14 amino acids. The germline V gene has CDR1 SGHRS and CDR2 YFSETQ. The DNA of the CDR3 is TGCGCCAGCAGCTTGAAGGGGGGAATCTACGAGCAGTACTTC. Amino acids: CASSLKGGIYEQYF. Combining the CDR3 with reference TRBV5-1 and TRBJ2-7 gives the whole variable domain KAGVTQTPRYLIKTRGQQVTLSCSPISGHRSVSWYQQTPGQGLQFLFEYFSETQRNKGNFPGRFSGRQFSNSRSEMNVSTLELGDSALYLCASSLKGGIYEQYFGPGTRLTVT.

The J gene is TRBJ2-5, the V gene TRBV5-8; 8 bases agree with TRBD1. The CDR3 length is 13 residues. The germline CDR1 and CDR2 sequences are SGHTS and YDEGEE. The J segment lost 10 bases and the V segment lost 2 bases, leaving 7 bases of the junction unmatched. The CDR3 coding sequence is TGTGCCAGCAGCTTCCCAAACACAGGGGGCCAGTACTTC. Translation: CASSFPNTGGQYF. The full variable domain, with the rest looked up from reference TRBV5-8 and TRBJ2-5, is EAGVTQSPTHLIKTRGQQATLRCSPISGHTSVYWYQQALGLGLQFLLWYDEGEERNRGNFPPRFSGRQFPNYSSELNVNALELEDSALYLCASSFPNTGGQYFGPGTRLLVL.

CDR3 in DNA: TGTGCCAGCACGCGGGGGGGTGCAGCGGGAGTAATCACAGATACGCAGTATTTT. As protein: CASTRGGAAGVITDTQYF. This chain uses TRBV11-2 with TRBJ2-3, with TRBD2 matching over 9 bases. V lost 7 bases to trimming and J lost 2 bases; unmatched junction nucleotides: 16. The CDR3 loop spans 18 amino acids. Per germline, CDR1 SGHAT and CDR2 FQNNGV.